This passage covers 12 T cell receptor beta chains from one sample sequenced in a study of control samples from healthy donors and cancer patients. Generated by immunoSEQ multiplex PCR, the TCRdb table keeps only in-frame clones and is missing some. The sample has 110,000 to 150,000 clones, just under 95% seen once. The sample taken for sequencing was blood. The receptor source for this set is a man aged 25 to 40 in good health.

The chain links TRBV6-6 to TRBJ2-3, with 9 bases that match TRBD2. From germline, CDR1 is MNHNY and CDR2 SVGAGI (reference sequence). This CDR3 contains 15 residues. The chain's CDR3 is CATEGGGRAIDTQYF. The DNA for the CDR3 is TGTGCGACGGAAGGGGGCGGGAGGGCCATAGATACGCAGTATTTT.

The chain joins TRBV27 to TRBJ1-1; 8 bases agree with TRBD1. There are 16 residues in the CDR3. Per the germline V gene, CDR1 is MNHEY and CDR2 is SMNVEV (reference sequence). V lost 2 bases and J lost 3; bases outside the gene matches: 8. CDR3 in amino acids: CASSLAAGGIHTEAFF. Here the CDR3 DNA reads TGTGCCAGCAGTTTAGCGGCAGGGGGCATCCACACTGAAGCTTTCTTT.

This chain connects TRBV5-6 to TRBJ1-2; D perhaps matches TRBD1 (5 bases). V was pared by 1 base and J by 1 base, with 8 bases between. The CDR3 contains 14 residues. Per the germline V gene, CDR1 is SGHDT and CDR2 is YYEEEE. The CDR3 protein is CASSLIRDNYGYTF. The CDR3 nucleotides are TGTGCCAGCAGCTTGATCAGGGATAACTATGGCTACACCTTC.

The chain employs TRBV5-4 and TRBJ1-6; 9 nucleotides line up with TRBD1. Germline assignment: CDR1 SGHNT and CDR2 YYREEE (reference sequence). V lost 3 bases to trimming and J lost 14 bases; unmatched junction nucleotides: 12. The length of the CDR3 is 15 residues. The CDR3 DNA is TGTGCCAGCAGCTCGGGACAGGGTGTTTTGAAAGCCCTCCACTTT. It codes for CASSSGQGVLKALHF.

The CDR3 reads CASSLVAIGQGAGTGELFF. In DNA form, the CDR3 reads TGTGCCAGCAGCTTAGTGGCCATCGGACAGGGGGCGGGCACCGGGGAGCTGTTTTTT. The chain couples TRBV7-2 to TRBJ2-2; 11 nucleotides align to TRBD1. V was pared by 1 base and J by 4 bases, with 11 bases of the junction left unmatched. Germline CDR1 and CDR2: SGHTA and FQGNSA. CDR3 length: 19 amino acids. The whole variable domain, remainder taken from reference TRBV7-2 and TRBJ2-2, is GAGVSQSPSNKVTEKGKDVELRCDPISGHTALYWYRQSLGQGLEFLIYFQGNSAPDKSGLPSDRFSAERTGGSVSTLTIQRTQQEDSAVYLCASSLVAIGQGAGTGELFFGEGSRLTVL.

The V call is TRBV2, the J call TRBJ2-7; D is undetermined. Trimming left V 8 bases short and J 3 bases short, with 5 bases between. The CDR3 runs 10 residues. The germline CDR1 and CDR2 sequences are SNHLY and FYNNEI. The CDR3, as DNA: TGTGCCAGCGGCAACTACGAGCAGTACTTC. It encodes CASGNYEQYF.

J is TRBJ2-7 and V is TRBV29-1; D may correspond to TRBD1 or TRBD2 (6 bases each). Germline V CDR1 and CDR2: SQVTM, ANQGSEA. This CDR3 is built from 17 residues. V gave up 0 bases and J gave up 4 bases, with 22 bases separating them. CDR3 sequence reads: CSVEDIEKGGYRYEQYF. For the CDR3, the DNA is TGCAGCGTTGAAGATATAGAAAAGGGGGGTTATCGGTACGAGCAGTACTTC.

This clone was counted a single time. This rearrangement joins TRBV5-5 to TRBJ1-3, with D possibly being TRBD1 (5 bases). Per the germline V gene, CDR1 is SGHKS and CDR2 is YYEKEE (reference sequence). Trimming took 0 bases from V and 1 from J, leaving 11 bases between them. This CDR3 is built from 16 residues. CDR3 sequence (DNA): TGTGCCAGCAGCTTGGCCCTGAGGGGATCTGGAAACACCATATATTTT. Translated: CASSLALRGSGNTIYF.

The V call is TRBV28, the J call TRBJ1-1; D call uncertain. CDR1 is MDHEN and CDR2 is SYDVKM in the germline V gene. Trimming took 10 bases from V and 5 from J, leaving 17 bases between them. This CDR3 has 13 residues. The CDR3 DNA is TGTGCCACCGAACGTAGGCAGTGGACTGAAGCTTTCTTT. It yields the protein CATERRQWTEAFF.

The chain carries TRBV4-1 and TRBJ1-2; 7 nucleotides agree with TRBD1. J gave up 4 bases and V 3 bases, and 11 bases lay outside the gene matches. Germline CDR1 MGHRA, CDR2 YSYEKL. The CDR3 contains 16 residues. CDR3 coding DNA: TGCGCCAGCAGCCATAGACGTGGGGACAGCTTCTATGGCTACACCTTC. Translating gives CASSHRRGDSFYGYTF.

The chain joins TRBV12-5 to TRBJ1-1; 7 nucleotides align to TRBD1. Trimming removed 0 bases from V and 1 base from J; junction bases left unmatched: 5. Per the germline V gene, CDR1 is LGHNT and CDR2 is FRNRAP. The CDR3 has 16 residues. The CDR3 bases are TGTGCTAGTGGTTTGGTTTTGACAGGGCAGAACACTGAAGCTTTCTTT. Protein product: CASGLVLTGQNTEAFF.

V is TRBV5-5 and J is TRBJ1-2; weak D call: TRBD1 (6 bases). Germline CDR1 SGHKS, CDR2 YYEKEE (reference sequence). V was shortened by 2 bases and J by 3 bases, with 14 bases between the two germline ends. This CDR3 is built from 15 residues. This chain's CDR3 is CASSFLGGHDYGYTF. The CDR3 region has the DNA TGTGCCAGCAGCTTCCTCGGGGGCCACGACTATGGCTACACCTTC.